This T cell receptor beta chain was obtained from a study of T-cell memory formation after mild COVID-19. Study-wide results and caveats: The authors did not confirm SARS-CoV-2 specificity of second-wave clones peaking day 37. Memory cells collected pre-infection included some clones that later responded, suggesting cross-reactive memory joined.

About this clonotype: Its antigen is as yet unknown.

One entry per CDR3 protein results from TCRdb running MiXCR on the 5' RACE reads. This table holds fewer than 650,000 distinct CDR3 sequences, about a fifth found once. V gave up 1 base and J gave up 2 bases; unmatched junction bases: 17. The CDR3 has 20 residues. CDR1 and CDR2 (germline): MGHRA, YSYEKL. V and J are TRBV4-1 and TRBJ2-5; 9 bases line up with TRBD1. This receptor was obtained from an adult woman who had mild COVID-19 (a few samples of this study predate the infection). Cell type and time point are not known. Sequenced material: PBMCs or a T cell subset sorted from them (not recorded which). The CDR3 loop is CASSQVPPTGGRSPQETQYF. The CDR3 DNA reads as TGCGCCAGCAGCCAAGTTCCTCCCACAGGGGGCAGGTCACCACAAGAGACCCAGTACTTC.